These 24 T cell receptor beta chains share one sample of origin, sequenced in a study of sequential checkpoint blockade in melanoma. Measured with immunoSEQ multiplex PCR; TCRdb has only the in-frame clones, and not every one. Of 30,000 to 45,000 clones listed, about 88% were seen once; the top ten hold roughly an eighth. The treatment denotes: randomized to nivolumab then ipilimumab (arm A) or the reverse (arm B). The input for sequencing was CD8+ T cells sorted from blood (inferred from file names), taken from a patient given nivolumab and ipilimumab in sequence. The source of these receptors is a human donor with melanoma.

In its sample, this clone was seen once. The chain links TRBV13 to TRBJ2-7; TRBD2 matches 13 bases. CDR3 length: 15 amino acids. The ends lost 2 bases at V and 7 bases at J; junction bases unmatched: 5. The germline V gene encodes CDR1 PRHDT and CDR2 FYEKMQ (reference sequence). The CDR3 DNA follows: TGTGCCAGCAGCTTATGGACTAGCGGGAGTGGGGAGCAGTACTTC. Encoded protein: CASSLWTSGSGEQYF. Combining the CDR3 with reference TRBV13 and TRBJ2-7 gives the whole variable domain AAGVIQSPRHLIKEKRETATLKCYPIPRHDTVYWYQQGPGQDPQFLISFYEKMQSDKGSIPDRFSAQQFSDYHSELNMSSLELGDSALYFCASSLWTSGSGEQYFGPGTRLTVT.

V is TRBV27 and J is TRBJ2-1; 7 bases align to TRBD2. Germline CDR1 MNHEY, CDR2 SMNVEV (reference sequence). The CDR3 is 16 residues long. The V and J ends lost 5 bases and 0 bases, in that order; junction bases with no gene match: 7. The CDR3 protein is CASSIVAGASYNEQFF. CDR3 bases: TGTGCCAGCAGTATCGTAGCGGGTGCCTCCTACAATGAGCAGTTCTTC.

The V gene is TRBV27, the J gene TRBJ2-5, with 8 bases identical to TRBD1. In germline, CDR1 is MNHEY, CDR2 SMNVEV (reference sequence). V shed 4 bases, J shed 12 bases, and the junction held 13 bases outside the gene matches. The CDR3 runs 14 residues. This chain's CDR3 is CASSSRTGLVLEYF. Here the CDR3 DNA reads TGTGCCAGCAGTTCTAGGACAGGGTTGGTTCTTGAGTACTTC.

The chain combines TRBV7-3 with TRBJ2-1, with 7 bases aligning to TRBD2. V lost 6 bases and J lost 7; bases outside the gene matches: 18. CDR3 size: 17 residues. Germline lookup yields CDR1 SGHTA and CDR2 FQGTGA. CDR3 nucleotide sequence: TGTGCCAGCAGTCAGTATATGGGGAGGGCCTCATTTAATGAGCAGTTCTTC. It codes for CASSQYMGRASFNEQFF. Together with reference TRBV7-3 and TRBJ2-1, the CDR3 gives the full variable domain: GAGVSQTPSNKVTEKGKYVELRCDPISGHTALYWYRQSLGQGPEFLIYFQGTGAADDSGLPNDRFFAVRPEGSVSTLKIQRTERGDSAVYLCASSQYMGRASFNEQFFGPGTRLTVL.

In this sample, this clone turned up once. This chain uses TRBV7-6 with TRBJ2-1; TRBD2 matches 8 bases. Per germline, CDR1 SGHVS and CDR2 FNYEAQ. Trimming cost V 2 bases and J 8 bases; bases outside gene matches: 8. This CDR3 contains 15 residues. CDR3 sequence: CASSLYGRAEDEQFF. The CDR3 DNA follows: TGTGCCAGCAGCTTATACGGGAGGGCCGAGGATGAGCAGTTCTTC.

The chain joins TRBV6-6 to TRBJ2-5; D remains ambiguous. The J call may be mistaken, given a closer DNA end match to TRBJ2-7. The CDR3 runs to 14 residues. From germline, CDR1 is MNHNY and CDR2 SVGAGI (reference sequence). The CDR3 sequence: CASSYSVAPFEQYF. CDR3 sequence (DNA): TGTGCCAGCAGTTACTCGGTCGCCCCTTTCGAGCAGTACTTC.

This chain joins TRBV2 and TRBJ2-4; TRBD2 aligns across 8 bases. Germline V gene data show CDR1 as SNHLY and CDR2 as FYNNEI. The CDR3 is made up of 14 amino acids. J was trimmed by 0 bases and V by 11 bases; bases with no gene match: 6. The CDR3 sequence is CASRGGLAKNIQYF. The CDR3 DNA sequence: TGTGCCTCACGGGGGGGCCTAGCCAAAAACATTCAGTACTTC.

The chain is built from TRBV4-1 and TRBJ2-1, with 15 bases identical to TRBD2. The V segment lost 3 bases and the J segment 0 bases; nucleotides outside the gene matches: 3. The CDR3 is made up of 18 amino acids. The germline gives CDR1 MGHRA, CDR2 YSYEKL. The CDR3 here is CASSHGTSGGSSYNEQFF. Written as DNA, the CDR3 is TGCGCCAGCAGCCACGGGACTAGCGGGGGGAGCTCCTACAATGAGCAGTTCTTC.

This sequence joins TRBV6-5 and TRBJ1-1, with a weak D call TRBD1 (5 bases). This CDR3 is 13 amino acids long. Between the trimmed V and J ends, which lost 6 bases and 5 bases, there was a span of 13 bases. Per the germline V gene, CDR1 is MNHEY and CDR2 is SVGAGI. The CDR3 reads CASSPLPGTEAFF. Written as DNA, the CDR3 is TGTGCCAGCAGCCCCCTCCCAGGGACTGAAGCTTTCTTT.

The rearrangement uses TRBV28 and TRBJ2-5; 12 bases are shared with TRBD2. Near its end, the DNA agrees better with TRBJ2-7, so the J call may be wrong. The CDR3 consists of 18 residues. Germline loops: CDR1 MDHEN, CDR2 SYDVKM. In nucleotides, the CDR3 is TGTGCCAGCAGTTCTCTATGGACTAGCGGGGTACCAACCTACGAGCAGTACTTC. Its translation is CASSSLWTSGVPTYEQYF.

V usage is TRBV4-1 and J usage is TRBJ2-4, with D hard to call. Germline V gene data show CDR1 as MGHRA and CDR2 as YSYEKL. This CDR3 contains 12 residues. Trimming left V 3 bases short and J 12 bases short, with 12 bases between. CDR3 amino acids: CASSHLDQAQYF. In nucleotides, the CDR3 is TGCGCCAGCAGCCACCTCGACCAGGCTCAGTACTTC.

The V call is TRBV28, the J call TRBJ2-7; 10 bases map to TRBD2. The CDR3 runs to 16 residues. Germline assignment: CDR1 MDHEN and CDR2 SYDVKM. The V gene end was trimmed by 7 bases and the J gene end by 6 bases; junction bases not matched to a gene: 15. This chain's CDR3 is CASTLLPSGRGSEQYF. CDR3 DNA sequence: TGTGCCAGCACCCTTTTGCCTAGCGGGAGAGGTAGCGAGCAGTACTTC.

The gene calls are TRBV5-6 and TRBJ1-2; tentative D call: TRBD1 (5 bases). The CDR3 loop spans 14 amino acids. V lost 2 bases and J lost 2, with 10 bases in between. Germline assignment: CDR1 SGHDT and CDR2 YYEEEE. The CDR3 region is CASSFSRENYGYTF. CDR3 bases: TGTGCCAGCAGCTTTAGCAGGGAAAACTATGGCTACACCTTC.

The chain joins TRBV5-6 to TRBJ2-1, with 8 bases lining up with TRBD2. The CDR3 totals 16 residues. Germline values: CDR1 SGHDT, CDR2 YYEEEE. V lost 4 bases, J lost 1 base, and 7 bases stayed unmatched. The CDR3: CASSTERGLSYNEQFF. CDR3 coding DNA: TGTGCCAGCAGCACAGAGCGGGGGTTATCCTACAATGAGCAGTTCTTC.

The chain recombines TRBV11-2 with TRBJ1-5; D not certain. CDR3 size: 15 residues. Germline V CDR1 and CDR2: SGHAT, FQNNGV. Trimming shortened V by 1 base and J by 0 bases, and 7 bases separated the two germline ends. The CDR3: CASSLGGFSNQPQHF. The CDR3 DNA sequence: TGTGCCAGCAGCTTAGGAGGATTTAGCAATCAGCCCCAGCATTTT.

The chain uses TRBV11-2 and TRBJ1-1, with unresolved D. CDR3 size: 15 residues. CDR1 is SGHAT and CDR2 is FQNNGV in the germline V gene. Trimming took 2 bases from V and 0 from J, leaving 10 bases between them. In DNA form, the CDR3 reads TGTGCCAGCAGCTTATGGGCAGACATGAACACTGAAGCTTTCTTT. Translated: CASSLWADMNTEAFF.

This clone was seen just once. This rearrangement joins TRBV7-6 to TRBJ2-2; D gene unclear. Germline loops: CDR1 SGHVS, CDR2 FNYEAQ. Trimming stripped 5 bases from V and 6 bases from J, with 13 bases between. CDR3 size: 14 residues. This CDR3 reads CASSLSRGAGELFF. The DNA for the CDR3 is TGTGCCAGCAGCCTTAGCCGAGGTGCCGGGGAGCTGTTTTTT.

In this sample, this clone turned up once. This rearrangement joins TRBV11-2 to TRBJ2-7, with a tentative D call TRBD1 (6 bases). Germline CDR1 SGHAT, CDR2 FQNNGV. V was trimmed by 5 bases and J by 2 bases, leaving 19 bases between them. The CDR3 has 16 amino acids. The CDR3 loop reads CASSLSFGTQAYEQYF. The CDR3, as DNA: TGTGCCAGCAGCCTAAGTTTCGGGACACAAGCCTACGAGCAGTACTTC.

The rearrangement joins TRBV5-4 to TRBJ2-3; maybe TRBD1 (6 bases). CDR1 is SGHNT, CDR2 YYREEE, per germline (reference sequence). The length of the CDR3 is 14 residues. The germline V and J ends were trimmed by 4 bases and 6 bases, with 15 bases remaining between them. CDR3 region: CASSLTTGSDTQYF. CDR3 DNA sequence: TGTGCCAGCAGCCTCACAACAGGGAGCGATACGCAGTATTTT.

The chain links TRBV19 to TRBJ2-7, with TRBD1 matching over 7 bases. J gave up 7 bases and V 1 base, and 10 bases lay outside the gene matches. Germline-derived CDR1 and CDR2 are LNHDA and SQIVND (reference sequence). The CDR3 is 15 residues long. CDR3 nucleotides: TGTGCCAGTAGTATAGGCCGGGACAGATACCTGGAGCAGTACTTC. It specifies CASSIGRDRYLEQYF.

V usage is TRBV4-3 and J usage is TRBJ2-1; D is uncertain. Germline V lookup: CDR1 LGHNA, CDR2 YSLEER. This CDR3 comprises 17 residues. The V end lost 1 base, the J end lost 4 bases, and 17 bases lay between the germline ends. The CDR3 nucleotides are TGCGCCAGCAGCCAAGTTAGTGTGACTCCCTATTACAATGAGCAGTTCTTC. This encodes CASSQVSVTPYYNEQFF.

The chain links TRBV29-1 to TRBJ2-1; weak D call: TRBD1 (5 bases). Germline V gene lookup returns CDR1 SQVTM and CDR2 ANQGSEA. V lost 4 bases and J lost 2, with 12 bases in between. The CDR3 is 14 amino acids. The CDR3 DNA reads TGCAGCGTTGTAGGGGTCAACACCTACAATGAGCAGTTCTTC. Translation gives CSVVGVNTYNEQFF.

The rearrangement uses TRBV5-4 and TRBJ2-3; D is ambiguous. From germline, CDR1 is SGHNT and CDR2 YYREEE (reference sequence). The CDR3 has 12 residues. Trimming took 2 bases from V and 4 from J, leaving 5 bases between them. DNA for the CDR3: TGTGCCAGCAGCTTACAGCCAGATACGCAGTATTTT. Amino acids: CASSLQPDTQYF.

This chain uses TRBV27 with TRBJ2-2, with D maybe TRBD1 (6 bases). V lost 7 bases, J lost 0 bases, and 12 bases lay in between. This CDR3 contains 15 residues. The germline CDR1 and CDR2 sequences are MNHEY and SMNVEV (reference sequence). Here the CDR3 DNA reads TGTGCCAGCACCTGGGGGCTACCGAACACCGGGGAGCTGTTTTTT. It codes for CASTWGLPNTGELFF.